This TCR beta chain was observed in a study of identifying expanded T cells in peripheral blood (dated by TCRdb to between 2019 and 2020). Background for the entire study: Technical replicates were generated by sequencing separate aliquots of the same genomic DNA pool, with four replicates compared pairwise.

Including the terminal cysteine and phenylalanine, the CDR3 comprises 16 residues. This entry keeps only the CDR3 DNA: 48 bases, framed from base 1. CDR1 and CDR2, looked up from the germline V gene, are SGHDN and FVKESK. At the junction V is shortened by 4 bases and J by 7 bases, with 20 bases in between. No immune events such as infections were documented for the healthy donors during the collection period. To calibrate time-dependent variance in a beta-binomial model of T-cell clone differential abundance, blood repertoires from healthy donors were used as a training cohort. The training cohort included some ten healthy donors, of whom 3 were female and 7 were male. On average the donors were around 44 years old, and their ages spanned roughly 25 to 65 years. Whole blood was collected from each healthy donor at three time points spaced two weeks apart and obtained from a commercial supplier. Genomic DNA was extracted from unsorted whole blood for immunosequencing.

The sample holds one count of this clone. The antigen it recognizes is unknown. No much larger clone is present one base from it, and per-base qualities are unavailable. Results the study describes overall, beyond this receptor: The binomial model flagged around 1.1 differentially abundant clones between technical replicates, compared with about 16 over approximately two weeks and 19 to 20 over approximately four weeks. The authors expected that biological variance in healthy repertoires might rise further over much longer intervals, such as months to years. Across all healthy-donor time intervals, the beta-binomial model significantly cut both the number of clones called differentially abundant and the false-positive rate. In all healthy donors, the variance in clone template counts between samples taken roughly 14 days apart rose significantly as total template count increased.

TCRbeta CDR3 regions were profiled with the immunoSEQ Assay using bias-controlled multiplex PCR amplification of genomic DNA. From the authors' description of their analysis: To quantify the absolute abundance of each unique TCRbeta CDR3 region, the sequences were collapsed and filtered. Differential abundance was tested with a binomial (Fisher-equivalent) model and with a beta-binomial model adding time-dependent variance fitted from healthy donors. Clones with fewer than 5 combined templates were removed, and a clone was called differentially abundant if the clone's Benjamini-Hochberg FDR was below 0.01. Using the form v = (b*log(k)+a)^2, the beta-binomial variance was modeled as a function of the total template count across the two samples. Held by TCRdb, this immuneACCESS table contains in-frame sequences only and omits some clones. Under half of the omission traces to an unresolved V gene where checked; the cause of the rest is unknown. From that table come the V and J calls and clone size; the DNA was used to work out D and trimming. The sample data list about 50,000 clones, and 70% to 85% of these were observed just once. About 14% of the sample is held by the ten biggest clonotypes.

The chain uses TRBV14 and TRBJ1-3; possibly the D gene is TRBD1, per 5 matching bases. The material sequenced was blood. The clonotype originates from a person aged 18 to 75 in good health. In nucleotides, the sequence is TGTGCCAGCAGCCCCCCGCCGGGGCGGGCCCCTAACACCATATATTTT. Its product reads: CASSPPPGRAPNTIYF.